This TCR beta chain was recorded in a study of blood T cell repertoires in COVID-19. About the research overall: From T cells, B-cell-depleted T cells, or PBMCs came the material, which was cDNA or gDNA.

The germline CDR1 and CDR2 sequences are SGHNT and YYREEE (reference sequence). V lost 4 bases to trimming and J lost 3 bases, with 17 bases between them. This CDR3 is built from 15 residues. In the original processing: Reference gene primer amplification gave estimated nucleated cell counts. Measured with immunoSEQ multiplex PCR; TCRdb has only the in-frame clones, and not every one. From that table come the V and J calls and clone size; the DNA was used to work out D and trimming. This table has some 260,000 clones, 82% appearing once. This TCR derives from a woman aged 80 or older with active or convalescent COVID-19. The chain employs TRBV5-4 and TRBJ2-7; a weak D match, TRBD1 (7 bases). The sequencing input was peripheral blood. The DNA for the CDR3 is TGTGCCAGCAGCCGGAGGGGGCAGAAAGTCTACGAGCAGTACTTC. It codes for CASSRRGQKVYEQYF. Combining the CDR3 with reference TRBV5-4 and TRBJ2-7 gives the whole variable domain ETGVTQSPTHLIKTRGQQVTLRCSSQSGHNTVSWYQQALGQGPQFIFQYYREEENGRGNFPPRFSGLQFPNYSSELNVNALELDDSALYLCASSRRGQKVYEQYFGPGTRLTVT.